Sequencing of this TCR beta chain was carried out in a study of T cells in Graves' hyperthyroidism and ophthalmopathy. Study-level information: The authors collected peripheral blood at initial diagnosis, before any treatment.

Disease lasting under 3 months, a NOSPECS grade of at least 4, and a Clinical Activity Score of at least 3 were features of the ophthalmopathy patients. Those patients with uncontrolled infection, other autoimmune disease, pregnancy or lactation were excluded. Clinical symptoms, serum thyroxine, TRAb, thyroid ultrasound and orbital computed tomography established diagnosis. This clonotype was found a few times. Regions amplified from RNA transcripts were the TCR beta CDR3 regions. First-round RT-PCR of the TCR CDR3 relied on the HTBI primer set. TCRdb used MiXCR to reprocess the multiplex PCR reads, holding one entry per CDR3 protein. Of approximately 530,000 distinct CDR3 sequences listed, 15% to 20% are singletons. The CDR3 loop spans 16 amino acids. V shed 1 base and J shed 7 bases, with 19 bases lying between them. In germline, CDR1 is LNHNV, CDR2 YYDKDF (reference sequence).

The TCR was taken from a man aged 35 to 55 with Graves' ophthalmopathy. V is TRBV15 and J is TRBJ1-1; D unresolved. The sample was blood. As DNA, the CDR3 is TGTGCCACCAGCAGAGGGACGACGGTCGAACAACGTGAAGCTTTCTTT. Amino acid sequence: CATSRGTTVEQREAFF. Variable domain in full (rest from reference TRBV15 and TRBJ1-1): DAMVIQNPRYQVTQFGKPVTLSCSQTLNHNVMYWYQQKSSQAPKLLFHYYDKDFNNEADTPDNFQSRRPNTSFCFLDIRSPGLGDTAMYLCATSRGTTVEQREAFFGQGTRLTVV.